Presented here are 15 T cell receptor beta chains from one specimen sequenced in a study of T cell responses to AZD1222 COVID-19 vaccine. The data were produced by immunoSEQ multiplex PCR, yet TCRdb's version contains in-frame clones alone and is incomplete. The table shows about 100,000 clones, with around 84% occurring only once. This specimen consisted of peripheral blood, obtained on day 0 of AZD1222 vaccination. Source of these receptors: an adult in good health.

In DNA, the CDR3 is TGCAGTGCTAGTACGGCTAGCGGGAGTCTTAACAATGAGCAGTTCTTC. Translated, it gives CSASTASGSLNNEQFF. The chain has TRBV20-1 and TRBJ2-1; the match to TRBD2 covers 10 bases. V lost 3 bases to trimming and J lost 5 bases; unmatched junction nucleotides: 10. Per germline, CDR1 DFQATT and CDR2 SNEGSKA (reference sequence). The CDR3 sequence is 16 residues long.

This chain joins TRBV29-1 and TRBJ1-5, with 8 bases that match TRBD1. The CDR3 consists of 14 residues. Germline CDR1 is SQVTM and CDR2 is ANQGSEA. The V segment lost 6 bases and the J segment 0 bases; nucleotides outside the gene matches: 4. The CDR3 reads CSVRQGNSNQPQHF. The CDR3 bases are TGCAGCGTCCGACAGGGGAATAGCAATCAGCCCCAGCATTTT.

This clone showed up just once. The chain employs TRBV6-5 and TRBJ1-2; D is ambiguous. Germline CDR1 reads MNHEY; CDR2 reads SVGAGI. Trimming took 5 bases from V and 3 from J, leaving 13 bases between them. The CDR3 covers 14 residues. In DNA, the CDR3 is TGTGCCAGCAGTAACCTGGCGCAGGACTATGGCTACACCTTC. As protein: CASSNLAQDYGYTF.

The V gene is TRBV27, the J gene TRBJ1-4; D is possibly TRBD1 (6 bases). V lost 6 bases and J 6 bases, leaving 17 bases between the germline ends. The CDR3 contains 15 residues. CDR1 MNHEY and CDR2 SMNVEV come from the germline V gene (reference sequence). The CDR3 reads CASSLFYRADEKLFF. The CDR3 DNA sequence: TGTGCCAGCAGCCTTTTTTACAGGGCTGATGAAAAACTGTTTTTT.

The rearrangement links TRBV3-1 (or the pseudogene TRBV3-2) to TRBJ1-5, with no clear D. With 2 bases removed from V and 8 bases from J, the gap between germline ends came to 7 bases. The germline V gene encodes CDR1 LGHDT and CDR2 YNNKEL (reference sequence). The CDR3 is 12 amino acids. DNA of the CDR3: TGTGCCAGCAGCCAATTTGGGGAGCCCCAGCATTTT. Its protein product is CASSQFGEPQHF.

At least ten counts were recorded for this clone. The V call is TRBV28, the J call TRBJ2-7; maybe TRBD2 (5 bases). The V gene lost 5 bases and the J gene lost 3 bases, with 8 bases spanning the gap. The CDR3 is 12 residues long. CDR1 is MDHEN and CDR2 is SYDVKM in the germline V gene. This CDR3 reads CASSPTSYEQYF. In DNA form, the CDR3 reads TGTGCCAGCAGTCCAACTAGCTACGAGCAGTACTTC.

This clone has just a few counts. The chain recombines TRBV5-1 with TRBJ1-6; D perhaps matches TRBD1 (6 bases). Trimming removed 4 bases at V and 7 bases at J, with 15 bases between. Germline V gene sequence: CDR1 SGHRS, CDR2 YFSETQ. CDR3 length: 15 residues. The CDR3 nucleotides are TGCGCCAGCAGCCGCGAGGCAGGGACAAATTCACCCCTCCACTTT. It yields the protein CASSREAGTNSPLHF.

The rearrangement uses TRBV7-2 and TRBJ2-1, with TRBD2 as a possible D gene (5 bases). V was shortened by 1 base and J by 7 bases, with 11 bases between the two germline ends. This CDR3 contains 14 residues. Germline values: CDR1 SGHTA, CDR2 FQGNSA. The CDR3: CASSLGPSGNEQFF. In nucleotides, the CDR3 is TGTGCCAGCAGCTTAGGTCCGAGCGGTAATGAGCAGTTCTTC.

The genes are TRBV7-6 and TRBJ2-1; D gene unclear. V shed 0 bases and J shed 1 base, with 7 bases lying between them. CDR1 is SGHVS and CDR2 is FNYEAQ in the germline V gene. This CDR3 is built from 15 residues. The CDR3 DNA follows: TGTGCCAGCAGCTTAGCGGCCGTTTCCTACAATGAGCAGTTCTTC. It translates to CASSLAAVSYNEQFF.

In this sample, this clone turned up once. V gene TRBV7-3 combines with J gene TRBJ1-1; no definite D call. The germline V gene encodes CDR1 SGHTA and CDR2 FQGTGA. V was clipped by 7 bases and J by 1 base, with 4 bases between them. This CDR3 is 11 amino acids long. The CDR3 spells CASTENTEAFF. The DNA for the CDR3 is TGTGCCAGCACGGAGAACACTGAAGCTTTCTTT.

The chain recombines TRBV11-2 with TRBJ2-7; no clear D. The germline gives CDR1 SGHAT, CDR2 FQNNGV. This CDR3 spans 11 amino acids. V dropped 5 bases and J dropped 2 bases, with 4 bases sitting between them. Written as DNA, the CDR3 is TGTGCCAGCAGCAGGGCCTACGAGCAGTACTTC. Its translation is CASSRAYEQYF.

The gene calls are TRBV9 and TRBJ2-7; 15 bases are a match to TRBD2. The junction had 8 bases not matched to a gene; V was cut back by 4 bases and J by 9 bases. The CDR3 consists of 15 residues. Germline CDR1 is SGDLS and CDR2 is YYNGEE. The CDR3 is CASSQTGLAGGPQYF. The CDR3 bases are TGTGCCAGCAGCCAGACCGGACTAGCGGGAGGGCCGCAGTACTTC. The full variable domain, with the rest looked up from reference TRBV9 and TRBJ2-7, is DSGVTQTPKHLITATGQRVTLRCSPRSGDLSVYWYQQSLDQGLQFLIQYYNGEERAKGNILERFSAQQFPDLHSELNLSSLELGDSALYFCASSQTGLAGGPQYFGPGTRLTVT.

The chain uses TRBV7-3 and TRBJ2-2; 8 bases are shared with TRBD1. Germline V CDR1 and CDR2: SGHTA, FQGTGA. V shed 4 bases and J 6 bases; nucleotides not matched to a gene: 13. The CDR3 runs 17 residues. The CDR3 bases are TGTGCCAGCAGCTCAAGCATAGGACAGGGTACGGCCGGGGAGCTGTTTTTT. It translates to CASSSSIGQGTAGELFF.

V is TRBV30 and J is TRBJ2-2, with D uncertain. CDR1 GTSNPN and CDR2 SVGIG come from the germline V gene (reference sequence). Trimming left V 2 bases short and J 7 bases short, with 8 bases between. This CDR3 spans 12 amino acids. DNA for the CDR3: TGTGCCTGGAGTCGCGGTCTCGGGGAGCTGTTTTTT. Protein: CAWSRGLGELFF. Supplemented by reference TRBV30 and TRBJ2-2, the full variable domain reads SQTIHQWPATLVQPVGSPLSLECTVEGTSNPNLYWYRQAAGRGLQLLFYSVGIGQISSEVPQNLSASRPQDRQFILSSKKLLLSDSGFYLCAWSRGLGELFFGEGSRLTVL.

V is TRBV19 and J is TRBJ1-2, with 8 positions matching TRBD1. Trimming at V came to 8 bases and at J to 3 bases, leaving 8 bases not matched to a gene. CDR3 length: 14 residues. The germline CDR1 and CDR2 sequences are LNHDA and SQIVND (reference sequence). This chain's CDR3 is CASRSQGADYGYTF. The CDR3 DNA reads TGTGCCAGTCGCTCTCAGGGGGCGGACTATGGCTACACCTTC.